The clone carrying this TCR beta chain was counted a single time. The source of the sample is a study of T cell changes during pregnancy in multiple sclerosis. Germline V gene sequence: CDR1 KGHSH, CDR2 LQKENI. The CDR3 runs 13 residues. V lost 6 bases, J lost 5 bases, and 13 bases lay in between. Here immunoSEQ multiplex PCR was the method, and the copy in TCRdb shows in-frame clones only, minus some. The sample yields about 41,000 clones, about 89% seen once. This chain connects TRBV18 to TRBJ2-5; D not resolved. The clonotype was recovered from a female donor with multiple sclerosis, enrolled in a pregnancy study. Here the sequenced sample was CD4+ T cells from peripheral blood mononuclear cells, taken in the first trimester of pregnancy. CDR3 residues: CASSSLVLETQYF. The CDR3 DNA reads as TGTGCCAGCTCCTCTCTTGTATTGGAGACCCAGTACTTC.